Following are 27 T cell receptor beta chains from one sample sequenced in a study of T-cell reconstitution after alpha-beta-depleted transplantation in children. The authors prepared the TCRbeta library with unique molecular identifiers. MiXCR, applied by TCRdb to the PCR reads, yields one record per CDR3 protein. Among about a million distinct CDR3 sequences, about 30% were seen once, and the ten largest hold about 28%. The material sequenced was PBMCs, mostly from graft donor cells, taken 360 days after TCRalphabeta/CD19-depleted stem cell transplant. The receptors shown here come from a boy in the first two years of life who had a stem cell transplant for SCID, so the T cells may come from the graft donor.

This clonotype was found a few times. This chain connects TRBV5-1 to TRBJ2-1; no definite D call. V was trimmed by 3 bases and J by 6 bases, leaving 13 bases between them. CDR3 length equals 14 residues. Germline V gives CDR1 SGHRS, CDR2 YFSETQ. The CDR3 reads CASSSPFLGNEQFF. CDR3 nucleotide sequence: TGCGCCAGCAGCTCACCCTTTTTGGGCAATGAGCAGTTCTTC.

The J gene is TRBJ1-3, the V gene TRBV2; the D gene is possibly TRBD1 (5 bases). This CDR3 contains 15 residues. Germline V gene lookup returns CDR1 SNHLY and CDR2 FYNNEI. Trimming took off 6 bases at V and 2 bases at J, with 14 bases between the two ends. This chain's CDR3 is CASRRTTDPGNTIYF. The CDR3 bases are TGTGCCAGCAGGAGGACGACAGACCCTGGAAACACCATATATTTT.

This clonotype occurred a few times. The rearrangement uses TRBV28 and TRBJ1-2; no definite D call. The CDR3 consists of 15 residues. The V and J ends lost 2 bases and 3 bases respectively, with 13 bases between them. The germline V gene encodes CDR1 MDHEN and CDR2 SYDVKM. CDR3 sequence: CASSLADREHYGYTF. The CDR3 nucleotides are TGTGCCAGCAGTTTAGCCGATAGGGAGCACTATGGCTACACCTTC.

This clonotype was recorded many times. A junction boundary mismatches the germline segment, possibly from a read error. This chain connects TRBV5-1 to TRBJ2-5, with D unresolved. The CDR3 is made up of 14 amino acids. Germline values: CDR1 SGHRS, CDR2 YFSETQ. DNA of the CDR3: TGTGCCAGCAGCCCTACGGGTCTCGGAGAGACCCAGTACTTC. Its protein is CASSPTGLGETQYF.

The rearrangement joins TRBV4-3 to TRBJ2-7, with D perhaps matching TRBD1 (7 bases). CDR1 is LGHNA, CDR2 YSLEER, per germline. Trimming removed 0 bases from V and 3 bases from J, with 24 bases in between. The length of the CDR3 is 19 residues. Written as DNA, the CDR3 is TGCGCCAGCAGCCAAGATAGAGAAAAAGGGGGGACAGCCTTCTACGAGCAGTACTTC. It translates to CASSQDREKGGTAFYEQYF.

Worth noting for this clonotype: A single base separates this from a much larger clone, so it may be a read error. This sequence joins TRBV5-1 and TRBJ2-3; TRBD1 agrees at 7 bases. The trim removed 5 bases at V and 0 bases at J, leaving 0 bases unmatched. Germline-derived CDR1 and CDR2 are SGHRS and YFSETQ. The CDR3 has 13 amino acids. The CDR3 nucleotides are TGCGCCAGCAGACAGGGGAGCACAGATACGCAGTATTTT. This gives the protein CASRQGSTDTQYF.

The chain combines TRBV7-2 with TRBJ1-1, with D perhaps matching TRBD1 (5 bases). The germline V and J ends were trimmed by 0 bases and 6 bases, with 14 bases remaining between them. This CDR3 has 15 amino acids. From germline, CDR1 is SGHTA and CDR2 FQGNSA. The CDR3 region has the DNA TGTGCCAGCAGCTTAGCTTCGGCAGGGAAGGCTGAAGCTTTCTTT. Translating gives CASSLASAGKAEAFF.

The V and J genes are TRBV20-1 and TRBJ1-2, with D possibly being TRBD1 (6 bases). Germline CDR1 DFQATT, CDR2 SNEGSKA (reference sequence). This CDR3 comprises 14 residues. V was pared by 5 bases and J by 2 bases, with 15 bases between. The CDR3 loop reads CSASPQGRNYGYTF. The CDR3 coding sequence is TGCAGTGCTTCGCCTCAGGGGAGGAACTATGGCTACACCTTC.

J is TRBJ1-1 and V is TRBV5-1; 7 bases are a match to TRBD1. The CDR3 loop spans 13 amino acids. With 4 bases clipped from V and 7 bases from J, the junction kept 7 bases outside the gene matches. The germline CDR1 and CDR2 sequences are SGHRS and YFSETQ. CDR3 region: CASSPKTGDEAFF. The DNA for the CDR3 is TGCGCCAGCAGCCCAAAAACAGGGGATGAAGCTTTCTTT. Using reference TRBV5-1 and TRBJ1-1 for the parts outside the CDR3, the full variable domain is KAGVTQTPRYLIKTRGQQVTLSCSPISGHRSVSWYQQTPGQGLQFLFEYFSETQRNKGNFPGRFSGRQFSNSRSEMNVSTLELGDSALYLCASSPKTGDEAFFGQGTRLTVV.

This sequence joins TRBV24-1 and TRBJ2-1, with D possibly being TRBD1 (6 bases). Trimming shortened V by 4 bases and J by 0 bases, and 15 bases separated the two germline ends. This CDR3 has 17 residues. Germline CDR1 reads KGHDR; CDR2 reads SFDVKD. For the CDR3, the DNA is TGTGCCACCAGTGACCGGGACATCAAGAGCTCCTACAATGAGCAGTTCTTC. It yields the protein CATSDRDIKSSYNEQFF.

This clonotype was found a few times. The rearrangement uses TRBV5-6 and TRBJ2-1; D possibly corresponds to TRBD2 (5 bases). The CDR3 extends over 18 amino acids. Per germline, CDR1 SGHDT and CDR2 YYEEEE. Trimming removed 1 base from V and 6 bases from J, with 23 bases in between. The CDR3 nucleotides read TGTGCCAGCAGCTTGCCGGGGTCTGGTCTGGGAGTCGTCAATGAGCAGTTCTTC. Translating gives CASSLPGSGLGVVNEQFF.

The V call is TRBV27, the J call TRBJ2-1, with TRBD2 as a possible D gene (5 bases). The length of the CDR3 is 13 residues. In germline, CDR1 is MNHEY, CDR2 SMNVEV (reference sequence). The V end was cut by 10 bases, the J end by 7 bases, with 17 bases between. As DNA, the CDR3 is TGTGCCACCAAAGGCTCGGGGTGGAATGAGCAGTTCTTC. It codes for CATKGSGWNEQFF.

The chain is built from TRBV7-9 and TRBJ1-4; D is uncertain. Germline V gene data show CDR1 as SEHNR and CDR2 as FQNEAQ (reference sequence). This CDR3 is 15 amino acids long. The V end was cut by 2 bases, the J end by 7 bases, with 14 bases between. The CDR3 reads CASSLNRGDREKLFF. CDR3 in DNA: TGTGCCAGCAGCTTAAATCGGGGTGATCGTGAAAAACTGTTTTTT.

The chain is built from TRBV20-1 and TRBJ1-2; the D gene is possibly TRBD1 (5 bases). The CDR3 runs to 14 residues. Germline V CDR1 and CDR2: DFQATT, SNEGSKA (reference sequence). The V gene lost 3 bases and the J gene lost 7 bases, with 18 bases spanning the gap. In nucleotides, the CDR3 is TGCAGTGCTAGGGTCCTACCGCGTAGGGGTGGCTACACCTTC. It encodes CSARVLPRRGGYTF.

The V and J genes are TRBV18 and TRBJ2-7; D not resolved. Germline loops: CDR1 KGHSH, CDR2 LQKENI. This CDR3 has 15 amino acids. Trimming removed 1 base from V and 0 bases from J, with 10 bases in between. CDR3 bases: TGTGCCAGCTCACCACTGAACGTGGGCTCCTACGAGCAGTACTTC. This translates into CASSPLNVGSYEQYF. The full variable domain, with the rest looked up from reference TRBV18 and TRBJ2-7, is NAGVMQNPRHLVRRRGQEARLRCSPMKGHSHVYWYRQLPEEGLKFMVYLQKENIIDESGMPKERFSAEFPKEGPSILRIQQVVRGDSAAYFCASSPLNVGSYEQYFGPGTRLTVT.

This chain links TRBV7-2 with TRBJ2-2, with 9 positions matching TRBD2. The CDR3 is made up of 17 amino acids. CDR1 is SGHTA, CDR2 FQGNSA, per germline. V trimming: 3 bases; J trimming: 1 base; junction bases outside the gene matches: 6. As DNA, the CDR3 is TGTGCCAGCAGCTTGATAGCGGGGGCCCTGAACACCGGGGAGCTGTTTTTT. Its protein is CASSLIAGALNTGELFF.

This clonotype has just one count. This chain links TRBV29-1 with TRBJ2-5; weak D call: TRBD2 (5 bases). The length of the CDR3 is 12 residues. Germline V lookup: CDR1 SQVTM, CDR2 ANQGSEA. Between the trimmed V and J ends, which lost 3 bases and 5 bases, there was a span of 10 bases. The CDR3 here is CSVEVERETQYF. DNA of the CDR3: TGCAGCGTTGAGGTAGAGCGGGAGACCCAGTACTTC.

V is TRBV15 and J is TRBJ2-3; D might be TRBD1 (6 bases). CDR1 and CDR2 (germline): LNHNV, YYDKDF (reference sequence). The CDR3 covers 17 residues. V was cut by 0 bases and J by 2 bases, with 15 bases left in between. In DNA form, the CDR3 reads TGTGCCACCAGCAGAGATGTCTGGGGGCCCTACACAGATACGCAGTATTTT. Protein sequence: CATSRDVWGPYTDTQYF.

The chain recombines TRBV6-5 with TRBJ2-4; the D gene could be TRBD1 or TRBD2 (5 bases each). V was clipped by 0 bases and J by 9 bases, with 15 bases between them. Germline CDR1 reads MNHEY; CDR2 reads SVGAGI. The CDR3 loop spans 15 amino acids. CDR3 sequence reads: CASSYSRDPGGIQYF. The CDR3 coding sequence is TGTGCCAGCAGTTACTCGAGGGACCCCGGTGGCATTCAGTACTTC.

The chain joins TRBV20-1 to TRBJ2-3; D is unclear. V dropped 1 base and J dropped 0 bases, with 8 bases sitting between them. Per germline, CDR1 DFQATT and CDR2 SNEGSKA (reference sequence). This CDR3 comprises 14 residues. CDR3 DNA: TGCAGTGCTAGAGTGGTGGAGAGCACAGATACGCAGTATTTT. It yields the protein CSARVVESTDTQYF.

This clonotype was picked up a small number of times. The gene calls are TRBV20-1 and TRBJ2-5, with D perhaps matching TRBD2 (7 bases). CDR3 length equals 11 residues. CDR1 is DFQATT, CDR2 SNEGSKA, per germline (reference sequence). Trimming removed 5 bases at V and 4 bases at J, with 8 bases between. The CDR3 reads CSARGAETQYF. The CDR3 DNA sequence: TGCAGTGCTCGGGGGGCAGAGACCCAGTACTTC.

A single count supports this clonotype. This chain joins TRBV7-3 and TRBJ2-3, with 9 bases identical to TRBD2. Unmatched junction bases numbered 4, after V lost 0 bases and J lost 3 bases. The CDR3 covers 16 residues. Per the germline V gene, CDR1 is SGHTA and CDR2 is FQGTGA. CDR3 sequence (DNA): TGTGCCAGCAGCTTAACGTATGGACTAGCGACAGATACGCAGTATTTT. It encodes CASSLTYGLATDTQYF.

The chain is built from TRBV6-2 or TRBV6-3 and TRBJ2-7; possibly TRBD1 or TRBD2 for D (5 bases each). CDR3 length equals 17 residues. V lost 3 bases, J lost 3 bases, and 21 bases lay in between. The germline CDR1 and CDR2 sequences are MNHEY and SVGEGT. CDR3 DNA: TGTGCCAGCAGTTATTCCTTATACCGGGACCGGAACTACGAGCAGTACTTC. Residues: CASSYSLYRDRNYEQYF.

V and J are TRBV6-1 and TRBJ1-1, with D possibly being TRBD1 (6 bases). The ends were cut back, 6 bases at V and 2 bases at J, with 16 bases in the middle. Germline V gene sequence: CDR1 MNHNS, CDR2 SASEGT. The CDR3 covers 15 residues. CDR3 amino acids: CASRSPLRGNTEAFF. Here the CDR3 DNA reads TGTGCCAGCAGGTCCCCCCTCAGGGGCAACACTGAAGCTTTCTTT.

This clonotype was seen a handful of times. This rearrangement joins TRBV20-1 to TRBJ2-7, with TRBD1 matching over 8 bases. The V and J ends lost 1 base and 6 bases, in that order; junction bases with no gene match: 5. The CDR3 runs to 13 residues. CDR1 is DFQATT and CDR2 is SNEGSKA in the germline V gene (reference sequence). The CDR3 spells CSARGPGGLEQYF. CDR3 DNA sequence: TGCAGTGCTAGAGGGCCAGGGGGCCTCGAGCAGTACTTC.

This clonotype was seen only once. The chain joins TRBV21-1 to TRBJ1-1; the D call of TRBD1 is as the table states it, not checked on the DNA. TRBV21-1 is a listed pseudogene. This CDR3 region has 14 residues. The CDR3 protein is CASPSRGLNTEAFF. For the CDR3, the DNA is TGTGCCAGCCCGAGTCGGGGGCTGAACACTGAAGCTTTCTTT.

The rearrangement joins TRBV12-3 or TRBV12-4 to TRBJ1-1; no definite D call. V shed 1 base and J shed 6 bases, with 9 bases lying between them. CDR3 length: 13 residues. The CDR3 DNA is TGTGCCAGCAGTTTAGTTGGGGTACCTGAAGCTTTCTTT. The encoded protein is CASSLVGVPEAFF.